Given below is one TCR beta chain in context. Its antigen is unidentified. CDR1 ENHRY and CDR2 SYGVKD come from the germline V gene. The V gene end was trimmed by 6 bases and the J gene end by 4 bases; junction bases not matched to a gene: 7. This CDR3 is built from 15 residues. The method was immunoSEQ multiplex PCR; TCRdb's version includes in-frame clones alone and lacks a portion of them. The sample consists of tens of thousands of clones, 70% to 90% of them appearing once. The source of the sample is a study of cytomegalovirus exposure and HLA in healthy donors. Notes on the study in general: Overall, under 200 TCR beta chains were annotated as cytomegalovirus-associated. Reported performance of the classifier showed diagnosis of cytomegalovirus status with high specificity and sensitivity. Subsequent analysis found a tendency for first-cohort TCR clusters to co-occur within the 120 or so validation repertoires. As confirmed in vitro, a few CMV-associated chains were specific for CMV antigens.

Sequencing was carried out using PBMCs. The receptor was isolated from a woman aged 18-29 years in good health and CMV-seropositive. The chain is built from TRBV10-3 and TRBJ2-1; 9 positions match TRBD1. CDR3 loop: CAIRIYRGQYNEQFF. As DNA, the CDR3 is TGTGCCATCAGAATCTACAGGGGGCAGTACAATGAGCAGTTCTTC.